This record covers a single T cell receptor (beta chain). The V end lost 0 bases, the J end lost 1 base, and 7 bases lay between the germline ends. Germline assignment: CDR1 SGHRS and CDR2 YFSETQ. The CDR3 runs 15 residues. Here immunoSEQ multiplex PCR was the method, and the copy in TCRdb shows in-frame clones only, minus some. This table has about 83,000 clones, around 84% appearing once. These data originate in a study of OX40 agonist ivuxolimab in advanced cancers. The sampling schedule covered blood at baseline, cycle 4 day 1, and cycle 7 day 1. The sequence derives from an adult with an advanced solid tumor such as melanoma, head and neck, liver or kidney cancer. This sample comprised CD4+ or CD8+ T cells sorted from blood, obtained in a trial of the OX40 agonist ivuxolimab. The chain employs TRBV5-1 and TRBJ2-2; D is uncertain. The CDR3 DNA reads TGCGCCAGCAGCTTGGTTCCAGGGAACACCGGGGAGCTGTTTTTT. Amino acid sequence: CASSLVPGNTGELFF.